These 20 T cell receptor beta chains were sequenced from one sample in a study of blood T cell repertoires in COVID-19. This table comes from immunoSEQ multiplex PCR, and its TCRdb copy is limited to in-frame clones, with some not included. The sample shows about 480,000 clones, approximately 88% of them seen only once. Specimen: peripheral blood. These receptors were taken from a woman between 50 and 59 years old with COVID-19, enrolled during active disease.

The chain couples TRBV10-3 to TRBJ1-4; TRBD1 might be the D (6 bases). This CDR3 has 15 residues. The V end was cut by 2 bases, the J end by 2 bases, with 9 bases between. Germline CDR1 reads ENHRY; CDR2 reads SYGVKD. The CDR3 loop reads CAISEHTGTNEKLFF. The CDR3 region has the DNA TGTGCCATCAGTGAGCACACAGGGACTAATGAAAAACTGTTTTTT.

The rearrangement uses TRBV5-1 and TRBJ1-5; TRBD1 is a possible D gene (6 bases). CDR1 SGHRS and CDR2 YFSETQ come from the germline V gene. The CDR3 covers 15 residues. Trimming took 4 bases from V and 2 from J, leaving 13 bases between them. The CDR3 DNA follows: TGCGCCAGCAGCCCGGGGGGGGCAGGCAATCAGCCCCAGCATTTT. Encoded protein: CASSPGGAGNQPQHF.

The CDR3 loop is CASSYSRRADEQFF. CDR3 nucleotide sequence: TGTGCCAGCAGTTACAGTCGCAGGGCTGATGAGCAGTTCTTC. This sequence joins TRBV6-5 and TRBJ2-1; D may be TRBD1 (5 bases). This CDR3 spans 14 amino acids. The ends were cut back, 2 bases at V and 8 bases at J, with 13 bases in the middle. CDR1 MNHEY and CDR2 SVGAGI come from the germline V gene.

The genes are TRBV5-4 and TRBJ1-2; D gene unclear. This CDR3 has 15 residues. Germline values: CDR1 SGHNT, CDR2 YYREEE (reference sequence). Trimming left V 0 bases short and J 8 bases short, with 17 bases between. The chain's CDR3 is CASSLAGKDGFGYTF. DNA for the CDR3: TGTGCCAGCAGCTTGGCCGGGAAGGACGGATTCGGCTACACCTTC.

The V gene is TRBV27, the J gene TRBJ1-5; 7 nucleotides agree with TRBD1. The CDR3 spans 15 residues. The V gene end was trimmed by 5 bases and the J gene end by 2 bases; junction bases not matched to a gene: 6. The V gene's germline CDR1 is MNHEY and CDR2 SMNVEV (reference sequence). This CDR3 is CASSQQGSGNQPQHF. As DNA, the CDR3 is TGTGCCAGCAGTCAACAGGGGAGCGGCAATCAGCCCCAGCATTTT.

The chain recombines TRBV27 with TRBJ1-6; D not certain. Trimming removed 4 bases at V and 9 bases at J, with 10 bases between. The V gene's germline CDR1 is MNHEY and CDR2 SMNVEV (reference sequence). This CDR3 comprises 13 residues. The CDR3 spells CASSSPLASPLHF. CDR3 coding DNA: TGTGCCAGCAGTTCCCCACTTGCTTCACCCCTCCACTTT.

The chain links TRBV9 to TRBJ1-1; weak D call: TRBD1 (6 bases). V gave up 2 bases and J gave up 3 bases, with 11 bases separating them. The length of the CDR3 is 14 residues. CDR1 and CDR2 from the germline V gene are SGDLS and YYNGEE. This chain's CDR3 is CASSVGQPHTEAFF. The CDR3 bases are TGTGCCAGCAGCGTCGGACAGCCACACACTGAAGCTTTCTTT.

J is TRBJ1-1 and V is TRBV27, with TRBD1 matching over 7 bases. Germline-derived CDR1 and CDR2 are MNHEY and SMNVEV (reference sequence). V gave up 2 bases and J gave up 4 bases; unmatched junction bases: 7. The CDR3 is made up of 15 amino acids. Here the CDR3 reads CASSLAGGFGTEAFF. CDR3 nucleotides: TGTGCCAGCAGTTTAGCAGGGGGGTTCGGCACTGAAGCTTTCTTT.

J is TRBJ1-1 and V is TRBV5-6; maybe TRBD1 (5 bases). The CDR3 is 12 amino acids. The germline V gene has CDR1 SGHDT and CDR2 YYEEEE. V was cut by 3 bases and J by 6 bases, with 9 bases left in between. The CDR3 spells CASSSGGAEAFF. The CDR3 DNA reads as TGTGCCAGCAGCTCTGGGGGGGCTGAAGCTTTCTTT.

Only one count was recorded for this clone. J is TRBJ1-2 and V is TRBV24-1; a possible D gene is TRBD1 (5 bases). The CDR3 consists of 12 residues. Per the germline V gene, CDR1 is KGHDR and CDR2 is SFDVKD. The germline V and J ends were trimmed by 5 bases and 2 bases, with 5 bases remaining between them. CDR3 region: CATSGGNYGYTF. The CDR3 DNA is TGTGCCACCAGTGGGGGCAACTATGGCTACACCTTC.

This sequence joins TRBV10-3 and TRBJ2-3; TRBD1 agrees at 7 bases. V dropped 7 bases and J dropped 6; count of bases not matched to a gene: 7. The V gene's germline CDR1 is ENHRY and CDR2 SYGVKD. The length of the CDR3 is 13 residues. The CDR3 DNA sequence: TGTGCCATCAACCCCGGGACAGCTGATACGCAGTATTTT. This sequence encodes CAINPGTADTQYF.

This sequence joins TRBV6-6 and TRBJ1-2; tentative D call: TRBD1 (5 bases). Trimming stripped 2 bases from V and 4 bases from J, with 8 bases between. The CDR3 runs to 13 residues. Per the germline V gene, CDR1 is MNHNY and CDR2 is SVGAGI (reference sequence). CDR3 DNA: TGTGCCAGCAGTTACGACAGTCTCTATGGCTACACCTTC. It codes for CASSYDSLYGYTF.

This clone was recorded only once. CDR3 nucleotides: TGTGCCAGCAGCTTCTATGGGGCCAACGTCCTGACTTTC. Amino acid sequence: CASSFYGANVLTF. The chain carries TRBV5-8 and TRBJ2-6; the D is unclear. The CDR3 is made up of 13 amino acids. Trimming cost V 2 bases and J 3 bases, with 3 bases left between them. In germline, CDR1 is SGHTS, CDR2 YDEGEE.

The chain has TRBV3-1 (or the pseudogene TRBV3-2) and TRBJ1-4; TRBD1 might be the D (6 bases). The germline V gene has CDR1 LGHDT and CDR2 YNNKEL (reference sequence). Deletions cut 4 bases from V and 5 bases from J, with 11 bases between. The CDR3 consists of 14 residues. The CDR3 coding sequence is TGTGCCAGCAGCCTGACAGGAAGGAATGAAAAACTGTTTTTT. Translation gives CASSLTGRNEKLFF.

The V gene is TRBV7-2, the J gene TRBJ1-3; 8 bases agree with TRBD1. CDR1 is SGHTA and CDR2 is FQGNSA in the germline V gene. J gave up 2 bases and V 6 bases, and 3 bases lay outside the gene matches. The CDR3 has 14 residues. The CDR3 here is CASSKQGAGNTIYF. The CDR3 nucleotides read TGTGCCAGCAGTAAACAGGGGGCTGGAAACACCATATATTTT.

The rearrangement uses TRBV27 and TRBJ1-4; D perhaps matches TRBD1 (5 bases). The V end lost 0 bases, the J end lost 8 bases, and 10 bases lay between the germline ends. The CDR3 totals 14 residues. CDR1 and CDR2 from the germline V gene are MNHEY and SMNVEV (reference sequence). CDR3 protein: CASSLSQVNEKLFF. The CDR3 region has the DNA TGTGCCAGCAGTTTATCACAGGTTAACGAAAAACTGTTTTTT.

The chain has TRBV10-3 and TRBJ2-1; 9 bases fit TRBD2. V lost 3 bases, J lost 5 bases, and 5 bases stayed unmatched. This CDR3 has 15 residues. The germline gives CDR1 ENHRY, CDR2 SYGVKD. CDR3 bases: TGTGCCATCAGTGAAGGGCGGGGGGGCAACAATGAGCAGTTCTTC. Its protein is CAISEGRGGNNEQFF.

The chain couples TRBV9 to TRBJ1-1; D not certain. The CDR3 sequence is 15 residues long. CDR1 is SGDLS and CDR2 is YYNGEE in the germline V gene. V was pared by 0 bases and J by 0 bases, with 9 bases between. CDR3 in DNA: TGTGCCAGCAGCGTAGAGAGTACTATGAACACTGAAGCTTTCTTT. This codes for CASSVESTMNTEAFF.

The gene calls are TRBV6-6 and TRBJ1-2; D is perhaps TRBD1 (6 bases). This CDR3 region has 13 residues. V gave up 7 bases and J gave up 6 bases, with 15 bases separating them. Looked up from germline, CDR1 is MNHNY and CDR2 is SVGAGI (reference sequence). The DNA of the CDR3 is TGTGCCAGCAACACCGGGAGGACAGATGGCTACACCTTC. As protein: CASNTGRTDGYTF.

V usage is TRBV5-1 and J usage is TRBJ2-7, with 9 bases matching TRBD1. V lost 3 bases to trimming and J lost 2 bases; unmatched junction nucleotides: 9. Germline V CDR1 and CDR2: SGHRS, YFSETQ. This CDR3 region has 16 residues. In nucleotides, the CDR3 is TGCGCCAGCAGCTGGGGAGACAGGGGGGAAACCTACGAGCAGTACTTC. Amino acids: CASSWGDRGETYEQYF.